This T cell receptor beta chain was captured by sequencing in a study of control samples from healthy donors and cancer patients. From germline, CDR1 is MGHRA and CDR2 YSYEKL. Trimming took off 4 bases at V and 0 bases at J, with 16 bases between the two ends. This CDR3 region has 17 residues. Clones were sequenced by immunoSEQ multiplex PCR, and TCRdb holds only the in-frame ones, with some missing. There are tens of thousands of clones in the sample; 80% to 95% occur only once, and 0.95% to 1.5% lies in the top ten. The chain uses TRBV4-1 and TRBJ2-1; D is ambiguous. This clonotype originated in a woman aged 40-49 years with lung cancer. The sequenced sample was PBMCs. The CDR3: CASSRRSDGSSYNEQFF. The CDR3 DNA reads as TGCGCCAGCAGCCGAAGATCTGACGGAAGCTCCTACAATGAGCAGTTCTTC.